These 16 T cell receptor beta chains came from one sample sequenced in a study of blood T cell repertoires in COVID-19. Method: immunoSEQ multiplex PCR; TCRdb's copy keeps in-frame clones and lacks some. The table has about 320,000 clones, around 89% seen once. Sequences were obtained from peripheral blood. All receptors come from a woman aged 25 to 39 with COVID-19, enrolled during active disease.

The chain is built from TRBV7-9 and TRBJ1-3, with a possible D match to TRBD1 (5 bases). V dropped 3 bases and J dropped 7 bases, with 16 bases sitting between them. Germline V gene data show CDR1 as SEHNR and CDR2 as FQNEAQ (reference sequence). The CDR3 consists of 15 residues. CDR3 residues: CASSFITGGSNTIYF. The CDR3 DNA reads as TGTGCCAGCAGCTTCATTACGGGGGGGAGTAACACCATATATTTT.

The chain links TRBV4-1 to TRBJ1-2; no firm D call. This CDR3 has 15 residues. The V and J ends lost 2 bases and 4 bases respectively, with 14 bases between them. From germline, CDR1 is MGHRA and CDR2 YSYEKL. The CDR3 DNA is TGCGCCAGCAGCCAATCGGGCGGACTTCTCTATGGCTACACCTTC. Residues: CASSQSGGLLYGYTF.

The chain uses TRBV2 and TRBJ1-1, with a tentative D call TRBD1 (6 bases). This CDR3 has 13 amino acids. The V end lost 8 bases, the J end lost 0 bases, and 10 bases lay between the germline ends. CDR1 is SNHLY and CDR2 is FYNNEI in the germline V gene. CDR3 DNA sequence: TGTGCCAGCCCACAGGGATTGAACACTGAAGCTTTCTTT. Translated: CASPQGLNTEAFF. The full variable domain, rest sourced from reference TRBV2 and TRBJ1-1, is EPEVTQTPSHQVTQMGQEVILRCVPISNHLYFYWYRQILGQKVEFLVSFYNNEISEKSEIFDDQFSVERPDGSNFTLKIRSTKLEDSAMYFCASPQGLNTEAFFGQGTRLTVV.

The rearrangement links TRBV3-1 (or the pseudogene TRBV3-2) to TRBJ1-1, with 9 positions matching TRBD1. In germline, CDR1 is LGHDT, CDR2 YNNKEL (reference sequence). The CDR3 is made up of 13 amino acids. Losses at the gene ends were 6 bases for V and 6 bases for J; bases not matched to a gene: 5. The chain's CDR3 is CASRPWDRAEAFF. Here the CDR3 DNA reads TGTGCCAGCAGGCCATGGGACAGGGCTGAAGCTTTCTTT.

The chain joins TRBV7-2 to TRBJ2-7; TRBD2 is a possible D gene (5 bases). The CDR3 is 12 residues long. Germline lookup yields CDR1 SGHTA and CDR2 FQGNSA. The V and J ends lost 4 bases and 9 bases respectively, with 13 bases between them. Here the CDR3 DNA reads TGTGCCAGCAGCTCGACGAGGGTCGGGCAGTACTTC. As protein: CASSSTRVGQYF.

V and J are TRBV28 and TRBJ1-1, with D possibly being TRBD1 (6 bases). Trimming removed 5 bases from V and 4 bases from J, with 14 bases in between. The CDR3 runs to 14 residues. Germline lookup yields CDR1 MDHEN and CDR2 SYDVKM. CDR3 nucleotide sequence: TGTGCCAGCAGTCGACGGCGGGGGCCCACTGAAGCTTTCTTT. This gives the protein CASSRRRGPTEAFF. The full variable domain, rest sourced from reference TRBV28 and TRBJ1-1, is DVKVTQSSRYLVKRTGEKVFLECVQDMDHENMFWYRQDPGLGLRLIYFSYDVKMKEKGDIPEGYSVSREKKERFSLILESASTNQTSMYLCASSRRRGPTEAFFGQGTRLTVV.

This chain connects TRBV6-1 to TRBJ1-2, with D hard to call. This CDR3 is built from 15 residues. The germline V gene has CDR1 MNHNS and CDR2 SASEGT. The V end lost 0 bases, the J end lost 4 bases, and 12 bases lay between the germline ends. This CDR3 is CASSEARVSGYGYTF. The CDR3 nucleotides are TGTGCCAGCAGTGAAGCGCGGGTTTCAGGCTATGGCTACACCTTC.

There are a few counts of this clone. This chain connects TRBV15 to TRBJ1-4; possibly TRBD1 for D (5 bases). Germline V gene lookup returns CDR1 LNHNV and CDR2 YYDKDF (reference sequence). The CDR3 has 17 amino acids. V was shortened by 6 bases and J by 8 bases, with 25 bases between the two germline ends. CDR3 protein: CATREEGLGVFGEKLFF. In DNA form, the CDR3 reads TGTGCCACCAGAGAGGAAGGGCTAGGGGTTTTCGGGGAAAAACTGTTTTTT.

J is TRBJ1-2 and V is TRBV3-1 (or the pseudogene TRBV3-2); D is unresolved. The V end lost 1 base, the J end lost 4 bases, and 16 bases lay between the germline ends. Germline CDR1 is LGHDT and CDR2 is YNNKEL (reference sequence). The CDR3 sequence is 16 residues long. This chain's CDR3 is CASSQGGGFTSYGYTF. CDR3 bases: TGTGCCAGCAGCCAAGGTGGAGGATTTACTTCCTATGGCTACACCTTC.

This chain joins TRBV11-3 and TRBJ2-1, with D possibly TRBD2 on 5 matching bases. V was clipped by 3 bases and J by 6 bases, with 18 bases between them. This CDR3 contains 16 residues. Germline values: CDR1 SGHNT, CDR2 YENEEA. Here the CDR3 reads CASSFERLKTGNEQFF. In DNA form, the CDR3 reads TGTGCCAGCAGCTTCGAGCGGCTAAAGACGGGCAATGAGCAGTTCTTC.

The rearrangement joins TRBV11-3 to TRBJ1-2; D gene uncertain. Germline V gene sequence: CDR1 SGHNT, CDR2 YENEEA. The CDR3 length is 13 residues. V dropped 4 bases and J dropped 3 bases, with 9 bases sitting between them. CDR3 amino acids: CASSYDKDYGYTF. The CDR3 DNA reads TGTGCCAGCAGCTATGACAAGGACTATGGCTACACCTTC.

This chain's CDR3 is CASSSGAEGYEQYF. In DNA, the CDR3 is TGTGCCAGCAGTAGCGGGGCAGAAGGATACGAGCAGTACTTC. This chain uses TRBV27 with TRBJ2-7; 7 bases agree with TRBD2. Looked up from germline, CDR1 is MNHEY and CDR2 is SMNVEV (reference sequence). V was clipped by 5 bases and J by 4 bases; unmatched bases: 8. This CDR3 is 14 amino acids long.

The chain recombines TRBV6-2 or TRBV6-3 with TRBJ2-7; 8 bases align to TRBD1. This CDR3 spans 15 amino acids. V was clipped by 6 bases and J by 4 bases; unmatched bases: 11. Germline CDR1 is MNHEY and CDR2 is SVGEGT. The CDR3 loop reads CASSEGQGLRYEQYF. The CDR3 DNA follows: TGTGCCAGCAGCGAAGGACAGGGACTCCGTTACGAGCAGTACTTC.

The CDR3 sequence is CASTTSRTSTDTQYF. DNA for the CDR3: TGTGCCAGCACCACTTCCCGGACTAGCACAGATACGCAGTATTTT. The J gene is TRBJ2-3, the V gene TRBV7-2, with a tentative D call TRBD2 (5 bases). Deletions cut 7 bases from V and 0 bases from J, with 14 bases between. Per the germline V gene, CDR1 is SGHTA and CDR2 is FQGNSA. CDR3 length: 15 amino acids.

The chain couples TRBV27 to TRBJ1-5, with 8 nucleotides matching TRBD1. Germline lookup yields CDR1 MNHEY and CDR2 SMNVEV (reference sequence). V lost 2 bases, J lost 3 bases, and 0 bases stayed unmatched. This CDR3 region has 14 residues. The CDR3 spells CASSLQGANQPQHF. In DNA, the CDR3 is TGTGCCAGCAGTTTACAGGGGGCCAATCAGCCCCAGCATTTT.

The chain joins TRBV13 to TRBJ1-1; D unresolved. Trimming shortened V by 2 bases and J by 5 bases, and 6 bases separated the two germline ends. This CDR3 contains 12 residues. CDR1 and CDR2 from the germline V gene are PRHDT and FYEKMQ (reference sequence). As DNA, the CDR3 is TGTGCCAGCAGCTTAACCCGGACTGAAGCTTTCTTT. Amino acids: CASSLTRTEAFF.